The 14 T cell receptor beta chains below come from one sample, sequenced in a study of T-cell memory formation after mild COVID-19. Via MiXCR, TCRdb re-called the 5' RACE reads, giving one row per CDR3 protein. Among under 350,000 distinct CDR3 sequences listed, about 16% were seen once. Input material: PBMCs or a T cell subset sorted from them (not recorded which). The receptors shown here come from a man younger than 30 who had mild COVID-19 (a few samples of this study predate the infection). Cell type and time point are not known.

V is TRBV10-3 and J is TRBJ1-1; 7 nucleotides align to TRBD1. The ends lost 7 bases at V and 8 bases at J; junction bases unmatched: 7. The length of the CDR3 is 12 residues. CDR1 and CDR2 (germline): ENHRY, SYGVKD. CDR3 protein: CAIKQGPTEAFF. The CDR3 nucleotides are TGTGCCATCAAACAGGGGCCCACCGAAGCTTTCTTT.

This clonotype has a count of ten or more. The CDR3 loop reads CSVTGEYNEQFF. Written as DNA, the CDR3 is TGCAGTGTTACGGGGGAATACAATGAGCAGTTCTTC. The rearrangement links TRBV20-1 to TRBJ2-1, with a tentative D call TRBD2 (6 bases). Germline lookup yields CDR1 DFQATT and CDR2 SNEGSKA (reference sequence). Trimming left V 7 bases short and J 4 bases short, with 11 bases between. There are 12 residues in the CDR3.

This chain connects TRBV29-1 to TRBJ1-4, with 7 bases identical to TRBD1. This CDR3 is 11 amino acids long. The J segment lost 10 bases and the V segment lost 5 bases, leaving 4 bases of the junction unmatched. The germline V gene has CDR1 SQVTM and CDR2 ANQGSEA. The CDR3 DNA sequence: TGCAGCGTTACAACAGGGGTAAAACTGTTTTTT. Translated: CSVTTGVKLFF.

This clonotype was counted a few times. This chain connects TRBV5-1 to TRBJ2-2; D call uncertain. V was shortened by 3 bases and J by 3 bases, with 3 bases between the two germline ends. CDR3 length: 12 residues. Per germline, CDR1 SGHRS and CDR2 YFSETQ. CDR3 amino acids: CASSWDTGELFF. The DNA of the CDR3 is TGCGCCAGCAGCTGGGACACCGGGGAGCTGTTTTTT.

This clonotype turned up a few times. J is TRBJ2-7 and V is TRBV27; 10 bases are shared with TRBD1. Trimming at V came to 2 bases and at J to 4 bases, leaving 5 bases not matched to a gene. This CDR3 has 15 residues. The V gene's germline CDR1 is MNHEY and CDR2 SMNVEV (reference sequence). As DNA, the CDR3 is TGTGCCAGCAGTTTACGACAGGGGGCTTGGTACGAGCAGTACGTC. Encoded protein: CASSLRQGAWYEQYV.

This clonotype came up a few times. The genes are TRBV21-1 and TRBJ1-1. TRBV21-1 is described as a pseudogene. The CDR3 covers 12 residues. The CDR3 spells CASSDPRVEAFF. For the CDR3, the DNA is TGTGCCAGCAGCGATCCGAGAGTTGAAGCTTTCTTT.

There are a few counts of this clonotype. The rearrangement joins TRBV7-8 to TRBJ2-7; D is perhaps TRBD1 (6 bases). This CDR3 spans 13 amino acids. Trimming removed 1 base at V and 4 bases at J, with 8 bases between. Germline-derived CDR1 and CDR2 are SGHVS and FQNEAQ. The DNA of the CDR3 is TGTGCCAGCAGCTTAGAGGACAGTTACGAGCAGTACGTC. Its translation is CASSLEDSYEQYV.

The chain's CDR3 is CSARRQLNTEAFF. In DNA, the CDR3 is TGCAGTGCTAGAAGACAGCTGAACACTGAAGCTTTCTTT. The chain carries TRBV20-1 and TRBJ1-1, with a tentative D call TRBD1 (5 bases). This CDR3 comprises 13 residues. Per germline, CDR1 DFQATT and CDR2 SNEGSKA (reference sequence). Trimming removed 2 bases at V and 0 bases at J, with 7 bases between.

CDR3 DNA: TGTGCCACCAGTGGGGACAGGGTGGTTCCAGATACGCAGTATTTT. Its protein product is CATSGDRVVPDTQYF. The chain joins TRBV24-1 to TRBJ2-3; 9 nucleotides match TRBD1. From germline, CDR1 is KGHDR and CDR2 SFDVKD. There are 15 residues in the CDR3. The trim removed 5 bases at V and 4 bases at J, leaving 6 bases unmatched.

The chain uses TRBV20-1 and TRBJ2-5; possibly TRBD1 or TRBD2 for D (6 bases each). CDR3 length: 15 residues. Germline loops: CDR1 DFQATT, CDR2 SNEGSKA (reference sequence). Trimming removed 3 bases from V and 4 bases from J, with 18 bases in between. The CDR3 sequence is CSASRLPGAGETQYF. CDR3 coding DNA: TGCAGTGCTAGCAGATTACCGGGGGCGGGAGAGACCCAGTACTTC.

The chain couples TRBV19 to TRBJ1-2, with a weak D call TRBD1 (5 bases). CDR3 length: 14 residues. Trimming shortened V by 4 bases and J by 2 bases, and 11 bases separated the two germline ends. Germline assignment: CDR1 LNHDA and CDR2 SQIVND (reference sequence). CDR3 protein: CASSNFRANYGYTF. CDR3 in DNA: TGTGCCAGTAGTAATTTCAGGGCCAACTATGGCTACACCTTC.

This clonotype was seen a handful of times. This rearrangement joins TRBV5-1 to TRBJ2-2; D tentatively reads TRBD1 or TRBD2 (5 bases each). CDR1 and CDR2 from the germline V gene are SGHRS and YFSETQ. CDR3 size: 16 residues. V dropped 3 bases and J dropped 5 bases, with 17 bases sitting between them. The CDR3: CASSSVGTAETGELFF. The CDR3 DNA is TGCGCCAGCAGCTCGGTGGGGACGGCTGAGACCGGGGAGCTGTTTTTT.

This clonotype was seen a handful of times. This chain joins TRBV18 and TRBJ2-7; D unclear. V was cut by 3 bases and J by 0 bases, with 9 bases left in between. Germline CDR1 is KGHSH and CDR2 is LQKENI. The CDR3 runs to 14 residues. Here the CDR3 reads CASSPAASSYEQYV. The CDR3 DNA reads TGTGCCAGCTCACCTGCCGCCAGCTCCTACGAGCAGTACGTC.

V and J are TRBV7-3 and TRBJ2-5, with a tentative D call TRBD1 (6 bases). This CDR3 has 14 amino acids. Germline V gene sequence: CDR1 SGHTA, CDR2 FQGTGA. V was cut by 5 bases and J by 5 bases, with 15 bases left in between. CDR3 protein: CASSPQQGSETQYF. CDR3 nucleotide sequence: TGTGCCAGCAGCCCCCAACAGGGTTCGGAGACCCAGTACTTC. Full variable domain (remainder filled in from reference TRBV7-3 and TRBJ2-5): GAGVSQTPSNKVTEKGKYVELRCDPISGHTALYWYRQSLGQGPEFLIYFQGTGAADDSGLPNDRFFAVRPEGSVSTLKIQRTERGDSAVYLCASSPQQGSETQYFGPGTRLLVL.